This T cell receptor beta chain is from a study of T cell repertoires in cytomegalovirus infection. Whole-study context: Evidence of both CMV infection and a matching HLA type came from public TCR beta signatures. Study results and limitations: Within the response measured ex vivo, HLA-C-restricted CMV-specific TCR beta clonotypes were dominant.

MiXCR, run by TCRdb on the reads, gives a single entry per CDR3 protein. The sample lists fewer than 700,000 distinct CDR3 sequences; 24% were seen once. This clonotype has more than one count but fewer than ten. Its target is unknown. Germline V gene data show CDR1 as MDHEN and CDR2 as SYDVKM. The CDR3 has 14 amino acids. The V segment lost 4 bases and the J segment 5 bases; nucleotides outside the gene matches: 7. The TCR was taken from a human donor in good health (CMV status not recorded). Some clones in this sample may be carry-over from other donors' samples. Material: CD8+ T cells from PBMCs. The chain combines TRBV28 with TRBJ1-1, with 7 bases matching TRBD1. DNA for the CDR3: TGTGCCAGCAGTTCCTCGGACAGGACGACTGAAGCTTTCTTT. Its protein is CASSSSDRTTEAFF.